The rows below give T cell receptor beta chains drawn from one sample of a study of spatial heterogeneity in lung cancer. One entry per CDR3 protein, called by TCRdb with MiXCR from the 5' RACE reads. This sample has roughly 100,000 distinct CDR3 sequences, with approximately 8.9% found just once. The sample was PBMCs, taken at surgery. The receptors stem from a male donor with early-stage non-small cell lung cancer. Both conserved end residues are part of each CDR3. Each record gives: clone size, J gene, V gene, D gene, CDR3 protein, CDR3 DNA. D genes are given only for firm matches. Part of the rows lack a size; the others show once, few, many or a class for expanded clones.

abundance: many
j_gene: TRBJ2-3
v_gene: TRBV6-6
d_gene: .
CDR3aa: CASNRPSTDTQYF
CDR3nt: TGTGCCAGCAATAGGCCGAGCACAGATACGCAGTATTTT

abundance: .
j_gene: TRBJ1-4
v_gene: TRBV20-1
d_gene: .
CDR3aa: CSASPAGRANEKLFF
CDR3nt: TGCAGTGCTAGTCCCGCTGGCCGCGCGAATGAAAAACTGTTTTTT

abundance: few
j_gene: TRBJ2-5
v_gene: TRBV2
d_gene: .
CDR3aa: CASSPGVYPETQYF
CDR3nt: TGTGCCAGCAGTCCTGGGGTATATCCAGAGACCCAGTACTTC

abundance: .
j_gene: TRBJ1-2
v_gene: TRBV3-1
d_gene: .
CDR3aa: CASSPLDSIDGYTF
CDR3nt: TGTGCCAGCAGCCCCTTAGACAGTATCGATGGCTACACCTTC

abundance: .
j_gene: TRBJ1-4
v_gene: TRBV28
d_gene: .
CDR3aa: CASSLQSGTEKLFF
CDR3nt: TGTGCCAGCAGTTTACAGTCAGGGACTGAAAAACTGTTTTTT

abundance: few
j_gene: TRBJ2-3
v_gene: TRBV12-3/TRBV12-4
d_gene: .
CDR3aa: CASSPRWSTDTQYF
CDR3nt: TGTGCCAGCAGTCCACGATGGTCCACAGATACGCAGTATTTT

abundance: few
j_gene: TRBJ2-3
v_gene: TRBV29-1
d_gene: .
CDR3aa: CSVEDTGATDTQYF
CDR3nt: TGCAGCGTTGAAGATACTGGGGCCACAGATACGCAGTATTTT

abundance: .
j_gene: TRBJ1-3
v_gene: TRBV10-3
d_gene: .
CDR3aa: CAISESWGSSGNTIYF
CDR3nt: TGTGCCATCAGTGAGTCGTGGGGGTCGTCTGGAAACACCATATATTTT

abundance: few
j_gene: TRBJ2-3
v_gene: TRBV29-1
d_gene: .
CDR3aa: CSVEDPAGPLSTDTQYF
CDR3nt: TGCAGCGTTGAAGATCCGGCAGGACCCTTAAGCACAGATACGCAGTATTTT

abundance: few
j_gene: TRBJ2-7
v_gene: TRBV5-4
d_gene: .
CDR3aa: CASSPDNGFYEQYF
CDR3nt: TGTGCCAGCAGCCCGGACAATGGGTTCTACGAGCAGTACTTC

abundance: many
j_gene: TRBJ1-2
v_gene: TRBV5-1
d_gene: .
CDR3aa: CASSLGHANYGYTF
CDR3nt: TGCGCCAGCAGCTTGGGACATGCTAACTATGGCTACACCTTC

abundance: .
j_gene: TRBJ2-1
v_gene: TRBV5-1
d_gene: .
CDR3aa: CASSLARDIYNEQFF
CDR3nt: TGCGCCAGCAGCTTGGCTAGGGATATCTACAATGAGCAGTTCTTC